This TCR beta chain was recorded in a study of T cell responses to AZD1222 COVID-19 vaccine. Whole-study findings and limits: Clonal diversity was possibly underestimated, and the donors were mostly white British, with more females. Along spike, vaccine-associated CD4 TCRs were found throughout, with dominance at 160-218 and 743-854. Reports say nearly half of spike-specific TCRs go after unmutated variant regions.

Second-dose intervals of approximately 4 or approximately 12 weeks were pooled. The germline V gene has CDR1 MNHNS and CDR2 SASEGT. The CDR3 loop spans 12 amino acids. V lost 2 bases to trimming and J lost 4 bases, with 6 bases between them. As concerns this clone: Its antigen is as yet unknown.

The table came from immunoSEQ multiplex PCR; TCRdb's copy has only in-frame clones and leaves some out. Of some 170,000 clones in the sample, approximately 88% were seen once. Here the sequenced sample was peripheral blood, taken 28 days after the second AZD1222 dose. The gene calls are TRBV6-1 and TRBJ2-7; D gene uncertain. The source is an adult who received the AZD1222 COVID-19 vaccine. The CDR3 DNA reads TGTGCCAGCAGTGAATCAGTGTACGAGCAGTACTTC. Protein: CASSESVYEQYF.